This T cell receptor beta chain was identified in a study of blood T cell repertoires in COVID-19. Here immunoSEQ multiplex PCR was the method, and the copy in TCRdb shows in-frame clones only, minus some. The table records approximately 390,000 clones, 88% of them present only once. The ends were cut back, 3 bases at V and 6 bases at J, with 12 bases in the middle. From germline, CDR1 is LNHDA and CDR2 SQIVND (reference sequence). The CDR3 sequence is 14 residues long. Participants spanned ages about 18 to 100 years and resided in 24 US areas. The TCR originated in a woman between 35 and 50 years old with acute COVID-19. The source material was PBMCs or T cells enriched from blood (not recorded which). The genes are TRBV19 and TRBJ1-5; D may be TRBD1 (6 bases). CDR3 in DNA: TGTGCCAGTAGTATCGGGGGGGGGCCTCAGCCCCAGCATTTT. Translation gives CASSIGGGPQPQHF.